Reported below is one TCR beta chain. Its antigen is unknown. The data were obtained in a study of cytomegalovirus exposure and HLA in healthy donors. Findings and caveats of the study: Specificity for CMV antigens was confirmed in vitro for a few of the CMV-associated chains. Cytomegalovirus status was reportedly diagnosed by the classifier with high specificity and sensitivity. Researchers counted 180 or so TCR beta chains as cytomegalovirus-associated.

Germline V gives CDR1 WNHNN, CDR2 SYGVQD (reference sequence). V was pared by 5 bases and J by 5 bases, with 2 bases of the junction left unmatched. The CDR3 length is 13 residues. The donors belonged to the approximately 120-subject validation cohort, separate from the roughly 710-subject first cohort. Clones were read by immunoSEQ multiplex PCR, and TCRdb kept only the in-frame ones, dropping some. Of tens of thousands of clones listed, around 95% are singletons. The chain links TRBV10-1 to TRBJ2-2, with 7 bases aligning to TRBD2. Sequencing was done on a sample of PBMCs. The receptor was derived from a woman under 30 in good health and CMV-seronegative. CDR3 DNA: TGCGCCAGCAGTTGGGGGGGGACCGGGGAGCTGTTTTTT. Protein: CASSWGGTGELFF.